This T cell receptor (beta chain) was documented in a study of shared clonotypes between healthy human individuals. Study findings and constraints: Clonotypes which were not shared had lower generation probabilities than clonotypes that all four donors shared.

Replicate PCRs for sorted subsets used 200 ng DNA; this equaled tens of thousands of T cell genomes. Authors' methods: In the immunoSEQ data, sequences were junction-only and lacked quality scores, so filtering differed. Sequencing was performed with immunoSEQ multiplex PCR; in TCRdb, only in-frame clones are kept and a portion is missing. V, J and clone size derive from that table, while D and trimming were established from the DNA sequence. In the table there are about 2.3 million clones, more than 85% of which are singletons. Remarks on this clone: Antigen unknown.

The CDR3 loop spans 16 amino acids. CDR1 is LNHDA and CDR2 is SQIVND in the germline V gene (reference sequence). With 8 bases clipped from V and 0 bases from J, the junction kept 10 bases outside the gene matches. Healthy HIV-negative adults with no recent acute infections or vaccinations were recruited as donors. The V gene is TRBV19, the J gene TRBJ1-1, with 9 bases lining up with TRBD1. Sequencing was done on a sample of naive CD4+ T cells from PBMCs. Subset specified: CD45RA+ positively selected. The TCR was taken from a young man in good health. Some clones in this sample may be carry-over from other donors' samples. This CDR3 is CASLPLGQGLNTEAFF. Here the CDR3 DNA reads TGTGCCAGTCTACCCCTGGGACAGGGACTGAACACTGAAGCTTTCTTT.